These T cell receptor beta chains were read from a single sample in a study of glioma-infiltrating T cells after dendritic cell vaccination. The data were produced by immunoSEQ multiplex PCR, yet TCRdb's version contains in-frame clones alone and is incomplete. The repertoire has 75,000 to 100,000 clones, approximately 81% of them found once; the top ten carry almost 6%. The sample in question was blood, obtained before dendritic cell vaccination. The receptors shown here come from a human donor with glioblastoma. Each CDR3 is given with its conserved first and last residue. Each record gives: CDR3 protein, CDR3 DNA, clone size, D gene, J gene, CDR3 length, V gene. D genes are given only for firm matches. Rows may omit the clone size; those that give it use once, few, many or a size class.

CASSPGQHSYEQYF,TGTGCCAGTAGTCCGGGACAGCACTCCTACGAGCAGTACTTC,-,TRBD1,TRBJ2-7,14,TRBV19
CASSFGQDRDTQYF,TGTGCCAGCAGCTTCGGACAGGACCGGGATACGCAGTATTTT,-,TRBD1,TRBJ2-3,14,TRBV7-9
CATSADRVFDHPYNEQFF,TGTGCCACCAGCGCCGACAGGGTGTTTGATCACCCGTACAATGAGCAGTTCTTC,-,TRBD1,TRBJ2-1,18,TRBV15
CASSEGGYSYNEQFF,TGTGCCAGCAGTGAAGGCGGCTACTCCTACAATGAGCAGTTCTTC,few,-,TRBJ2-1,15,TRBV2
CASSISPVERGLYEQYF,TGTGCCAGTAGTATATCGCCGGTCGAGCGGGGCCTGTACGAGCAGTACTTC,-,TRBD2,TRBJ2-7,17,TRBV19
CASSLLVSNTEAFF,TGTGCCAGCAGCCTCCTTGTTTCGAACACTGAAGCTTTCTTT,once,-,TRBJ1-1,14,TRBV5-5
CASSQEASRVSYEQYF,TGTGCCAGCAGCCAAGAGGCAAGCAGGGTCTCCTACGAGCAGTACTTC,-,-,TRBJ2-7,16,TRBV4-2
CASSQGSALTNEKLFF,TGTGCCAGCAGTCAGGGTTCCGCCCTAACTAATGAAAAACTGTTTTTT,-,-,TRBJ1-4,16,TRBV11-2
CASSPYRGTEAFF,TGTGCCAGCAGCCCGTACAGGGGCACTGAAGCTTTCTTT,-,TRBD1,TRBJ1-1,13,TRBV13
CASSLDLWSEAFF,TGTGCCAGCAGCTTAGATCTATGGAGTGAAGCTTTCTTT,once,-,TRBJ1-1,13,TRBV11-3
CASSQDLRGGPYEQYF,TGTGCCAGCAGCCAAGATCTGAGGGGAGGTCCCTACGAGCAGTACTTC,-,-,TRBJ2-7,16,TRBV14
CASSSFGHTGQYF,TGTGCCAGTAGTTCTTTCGGACATACGGGGCAGTACTTC,-,-,TRBJ2-7,13,TRBV19
CASRGQGGGEAFF,TGTGCCAGCAGGGGACAGGGGGGCGGTGAAGCTTTCTTT,-,TRBD1,TRBJ1-1,13,TRBV2
CASSRTGTATYEQYF,TGTGCCAGCAGCAGGACCGGGACAGCCACCTACGAGCAGTACTTC,once,TRBD1,TRBJ2-7,15,TRBV11-2
CASSYLAGVGEQYF,TGTGCCAGCAGTTACCTAGCGGGGGTTGGCGAGCAGTACTTC,once,TRBD2,TRBJ2-7,14,TRBV6-5
CASSQGRTGLATDTQYF,TGTGCCAGCAGCCAAGGAAGGACAGGGCTAGCCACAGATACGCAGTATTTT,-,TRBD1,TRBJ2-3,17,TRBV14
CASIGVDYGYTF,TGCGCCAGCATAGGAGTCGACTATGGCTACACCTTC,-,-,TRBJ1-2,12,TRBV10-2
CASSTQGPNEKLFF,TGTGCCAGCAGTACACAGGGGCCTAATGAAAAACTGTTTTTT,-,TRBD1,TRBJ1-4,14,TRBV28
CASREGVSTEAFF,TGTGCCAGCAGGGAGGGTGTCTCCACTGAAGCTTTCTTT,-,-,TRBJ1-1,13,TRBV6-1
CSVGANSGNTIYF,TGCAGCGTTGGTGCTAACTCTGGAAACACCATATATTTT,few,-,TRBJ1-3,13,TRBV29-1
CAISESRDRGEKLFF,TGTGCCATCAGTGAGTCAAGGGACAGAGGTGAAAAACTGTTTTTT,few,TRBD1,TRBJ1-4,15,TRBV10-3
CASSFAASGNREKYF,TGTGCCAGCAGCTTCGCGGCTAGCGGAAATCGGGAAAAGTATTTT,-,TRBD2,TRBJ2-3,15,TRBV7-2
CASSLGGVQPQHF,TGTGCCAGCAGTTTAGGGGGGGTGCAGCCCCAGCATTTT,-,-,TRBJ1-5,13,TRBV27
CASAGLAKNIQYF,TGTGCCAGCGCGGGGCTAGCCAAAAACATTCAGTACTTC,-,-,TRBJ2-4,13,TRBV6-1
CASSLTPGQLPSSYNEQFF,TGTGCCAGCAGCTTAACTCCGGGACAGCTTCCTAGTTCCTACAATGAGCAGTTCTTC,once,TRBD1,TRBJ2-1,19,TRBV7-9
CASIPDGTGSYNEQFF,TGTGCCAGCATTCCCGATGGGACAGGCTCCTACAATGAGCAGTTCTTC,-,TRBD1,TRBJ2-1,16,TRBV7-9
CASSGRAGQYNEQFF,TGTGCCAGCAGCGGCCGGGCAGGGCAATACAATGAGCAGTTCTTC,-,-,TRBJ2-1,15,TRBV5-6
CASSSTDTQYF,TGCGCCAGCAGCTCTACAGATACGCAGTATTTT,-,-,TRBJ2-3,11,TRBV5-1
CASSLLFRTAEAFF,TGTGCCAGCAGTTTGCTATTTCGTACCGCTGAAGCTTTCTTT,-,-,TRBJ1-1,14,TRBV28
CASSPGKVGLLDTQYF,TGTGCCAGCAGCCCTGGGAAGGTGGGACTATTAGATACGCAGTATTTT,-,TRBD2,TRBJ2-3,16,TRBV5-4
CSVRQASGPYEQYF,TGCAGCGTCCGCCAGGCTAGCGGGCCCTACGAGCAGTACTTC,-,TRBD2,TRBJ2-7,14,TRBV29-1
CSVEGAIRETQYF,TGCAGCGTTGAAGGAGCCATTCGGGAGACCCAGTACTTC,-,-,TRBJ2-5,13,TRBV29-1
CASSLGHRGHTEAFF,TGCGCCAGCAGCTTGGGCCACAGGGGGCACACTGAAGCTTTCTTT,-,TRBD1,TRBJ1-1,15,TRBV5-1
CAWSPQGDQPQHF,TGTGCCTGGAGTCCGCAGGGGGATCAGCCCCAGCATTTT,-,TRBD1,TRBJ1-5,13,TRBV30
CASSRARYNEQFF,TGTGCCAGTAGTAGAGCGCGATACAATGAGCAGTTCTTC,few,-,TRBJ2-1,13,TRBV19
CASSQGAGTYNEQFF,TGCGCCAGCAGCCAAGGCGCCGGGACTTACAATGAGCAGTTCTTC,few,-,TRBJ2-1,15,TRBV4-1
CASSQGPRGGESIYGYTF,TGCGCCAGCAGCCAAGGACCGCGGGGGGGGGAAAGTATCTATGGCTACACCTTC,-,-,TRBJ1-2,18,TRBV4-1
CASSEASVDTTVYGYTF,TGTGCCAGCAGTGAAGCGTCAGTCGACACAACAGTATATGGCTACACCTTC,-,-,TRBJ1-2,17,TRBV6-1
CASSDTAYGYTF,TGTGCCAGCAGTGATACAGCCTATGGCTACACCTTC,-,-,TRBJ1-2,12,TRBV2
CASSGHPPENQPQHF,TGTGCCAGTAGCGGACACCCGCCTGAGAATCAGCCCCAGCATTTT,-,-,TRBJ1-5,15,TRBV19